The clone carrying this T cell receptor beta chain was recorded once. This record belongs to a study of blood T cell repertoires in COVID-19. The overall study: Sites across the United States, Italy and Spain contributed samples from acute and convalescent COVID-19.

Study processing details: How many nucleated cells were present was estimated from reference gene primer amplification. Method: immunoSEQ multiplex PCR; TCRdb's copy keeps in-frame clones and lacks some. V, J and clone size were drawn from that table, and D and trimming were deduced from the DNA. The table shows 250,000 to 350,000 clones, with 65% to 85% occurring only once. This CDR3 has 16 residues. Trimming stripped 6 bases from V and 5 bases from J, with 20 bases between. Germline V gene lookup returns CDR1 LGHNT and CDR2 FRNRAP. Source material: peripheral blood. This rearrangement joins TRBV12-5 to TRBJ2-1; D perhaps matches TRBD1 (6 bases). The receptor was isolated from a human donor with COVID-19, enrolled during active disease. The donor label of this sample is uncertain. The CDR3 nucleotides read TGTGCTAGTGGGAACACCAACAGGGTTTCGGACAATGAGCAGTTCTTC. Translating gives CASGNTNRVSDNEQFF.